The rows below give T cell receptor beta chains drawn from one sample of a study of early T cells in non-severe SARS-CoV-2 infection. TCRdb processed the 5' RACE reads anew with MiXCR; each CDR3 protein has one entry. The table lists around 59,000 distinct CDR3 sequences, over 10% of them singletons, with 3% to 4.5% in the top ten. Sequenced sample: whole blood. Every receptor here comes from an adult who was a healthcare worker with PCR-confirmed SARS-CoV-2 infection or an uninfected control (not recorded which). The CDR3 runs from the conserved cysteine through the conserved F or W. The D gene is left open where the match is weak. Only some rows state a clone size, as once, few, many or a class for expanded clones.

clone size | J gene | D gene | V gene | CDR3 protein | CDR3 DNA
many | TRBJ2-3 | TRBD2 | TRBV11-2 | CASSLALAGEYADTQYF | TGTGCCAGCAGCTTAGCCCTAGCGGGAGAGTACGCAGATACGCAGTATTTT
. | TRBJ2-6 | TRBD1 | TRBV10-2 | CASSGYRDSHSGANVLTF | TGCGCCAGCAGTGGCTACCGGGACAGCCACTCTGGGGCCAACGTCCTGACTTTC
few | TRBJ2-1 | . | TRBV5-1 | CASSRPKAEVSYNEQFF | TGCGCCAGCAGCCGACCTAAAGCGGAGGTCTCCTACAATGAGCAGTTCTTC
few | TRBJ1-4 | TRBD1 | TRBV29-1 | CSVRTGGEKLFF | TGCAGCGTCAGGACAGGTGGGGAAAAACTGTTTTTT
many | TRBJ1-1 | . | TRBV2 | CASNRGGYTEAFF | TGTGCCAGCAACCGGGGCGGGTACACTGAAGCTTTCTTT
. | TRBJ2-3 | . | TRBV6-5 | CASSYLGEDTQYF | TGTGCCAGCAGTTACCTGGGGGAAGATACGCAGTATTTT
. | TRBJ1-1 | . | TRBV15 | CATSTTQNTEAFF | TGTGCCACCAGCACCACCCAGAACACTGAAGCTTTCTTT
many | TRBJ1-1 | . | TRBV7-2 | CASSLEQGTEAFF | TGTGCCAGCAGCTTAGAACAGGGCACTGAAGCTTTCTTT
. | TRBJ2-1 | . | TRBV29-1 | CSVVPGYRLNEQFF | TGCAGCGTTGTCCCGGGGTACCGGCTCAATGAGCAGTTCTTC
many | TRBJ2-3 | TRBD2 | TRBV28 | CASSMTSGSQDTQYF | TGTGCCAGCAGTATGACTAGCGGCAGTCAAGATACGCAGTATTTT
few | TRBJ2-5 | . | TRBV29-1 | CSGRGWETQYF | TGCAGCGGAAGGGGCTGGGAGACCCAGTACTTC
few | TRBJ2-7 | TRBD1 | TRBV28 | CASSFRQGDYEQYF | TGTGCCAGCAGTTTCCGACAGGGGGACTACGAGCAGTACTTC
few | TRBJ2-1 | TRBD2 | TRBV20-1 | CSARETSGRRNEQFF | TGCAGTGCTAGGGAGACTAGCGGGAGAAGGAATGAGCAGTTCTTC
. | TRBJ2-1 | TRBD2 | TRBV20-1 | CSARGTSGSNEQFF | TGCAGTGCGAGGGGGACTAGCGGGAGCAATGAGCAGTTCTTC
many | TRBJ2-1 | TRBD2 | TRBV7-6 | CASSLGLVSNEQFF | TGTGCCAGCAGCTTGGGACTAGTCTCCAATGAGCAGTTCTTC
many | TRBJ2-7 | TRBD2 | TRBV10-1 | CASSQVTSGRSYEQYF | TGCGCCAGCAGCCAAGTAACTAGCGGGAGATCGTACGAGCAGTACTTC
. | TRBJ1-3 | . | TRBV28 | CASSFQGRNTIYF | TGTGCCAGCAGTTTTCAAGGGCGAAACACCATATATTTT
few | TRBJ2-7 | . | TRBV10-1 | CASSESGGISEQYF | TGCGCCAGCAGTGAGTCCGGCGGGATAAGCGAGCAGTACTTC
many | TRBJ1-1 | . | TRBV18 | CASSATQARRSRNTEAFF | TGTGCCAGCTCAGCCACTCAGGCCCGCCGAAGCAGGAACACTGAAGCTTTCTTT
few | TRBJ2-3 | . | TRBV24-1 | CATSDVSGASTDTQYF | TGTGCCACCAGTGATGTTAGCGGAGCCAGCACAGATACGCAGTATTTT
few | TRBJ2-3 | TRBD2 | TRBV7-3 | CASPLSETSGKAPDTQYF | TGTGCCAGCCCTCTTTCGGAGACTAGCGGGAAGGCCCCAGATACGCAGTATTTT
few | TRBJ2-2 | . | TRBV5-1 | CASSWSQGGTGELFF | TGCGCCAGCAGCTGGTCACAGGGAGGCACCGGGGAGCTGTTTTTT
many | TRBJ2-7 | TRBD1 | TRBV12-3/TRBV12-4 | CASSSRQGVGEQYF | TGTGCCAGCAGTTCCCGACAGGGGGTGGGCGAGCAGTACTTC
few | TRBJ2-7 | TRBD1 | TRBV6-1 | CASRFRDRTYEQYF | TGTGCCAGCAGATTCCGGGACAGAACCTACGAGCAGTACTTC
. | TRBJ2-3 | TRBD2 | TRBV24-1 | CATSDQRESGTDTQYF | TGTGCCACCAGTGATCAGCGGGAGTCTGGCACAGATACGCAGTATTTT
many | TRBJ2-4 | . | TRBV27 | CASSRGGALAKNIQYF | TGTGCCAGCAGCCGGGGCGGGGCATTAGCCAAAAACATTCAGTACTTC
. | TRBJ2-7 | . | TRBV11-2 | CASEGPKGSYEQYF | TGTGCCTCCGAGGGCCCCAAGGGATCTTACGAGCAGTACTTC
. | TRBJ1-1 | TRBD1 | TRBV3-1 | CASSPRGHGAFF | TGTGCCAGCAGCCCCAGGGGGCACGGAGCTTTCTTT
many | TRBJ2-4 | TRBD2 | TRBV28 | CASSFRLAGGHIQYF | TGTGCCAGCAGTTTTCGACTAGCGGGAGGGCACATTCAGTACTTC
many | TRBJ2-4 | TRBD2 | TRBV20-1 | CSAPTSGRANLAKNIQYF | TGCAGTGCACCGACTAGCGGGAGGGCGAATCTAGCCAAAAACATTCAGTACTTC
. | TRBJ2-3 | TRBD1 | TRBV20-1 | CSASPRTGPSDTQYF | TGCAGTGCTAGCCCGAGGACAGGACCATCAGATACGCAGTATTTT
few | TRBJ2-4 | . | TRBV28 | CASSLVGLGKNIQYF | TGTGCCAGCAGTTTAGTAGGACTGGGGAAAAACATTCAGTACTTC
. | TRBJ2-7 | TRBD2 | TRBV3-1 | CASSHEGLGSYEQYF | TGTGCCAGCAGCCATGAAGGACTAGGCTCCTACGAGCAGTACTTC
. | TRBJ2-7 | . | TRBV20-1 | CSARRAPDEQYF | TGCAGTGCTAGACGGGCCCCAGACGAGCAGTACTTC
. | TRBJ2-7 | TRBD1 | TRBV28 | CASTRGTGPEQYF | TGTGCCAGCACTAGGGGGACAGGGCCCGAGCAGTACTTC
many | TRBJ2-7 | . | TRBV9 | CASSVEGRREQYF | TGTGCCAGCAGCGTAGAAGGTAGACGCGAGCAGTACTTC
. | TRBJ1-1 | . | TRBV12-5 | CASGLWGGTEAFF | TGTGCTAGTGGTTTGTGGGGAGGAACTGAAGCTTTCTTT
few | TRBJ1-1 | . | TRBV10-1 | CASSEEGEAEAFF | TGCGCCAGCAGTGAGGAGGGGGAGGCTGAAGCTTTCTTT
. | TRBJ2-2 | . | TRBV7-9 | CASNLEEAGELFF | TGTGCCAGCAACCTTGAGGAAGCCGGGGAGCTGTTTTTT
many | TRBJ1-2 | . | TRBV7-6 | CASSSSVGYGYTF | TGTGCCAGCAGCTCCTCAGTCGGATACGGCTACACCTTC
few | TRBJ1-3 | TRBD1 | TRBV28 | CASSLLTGRPPAGNTIYF | TGTGCCAGCAGCCTGTTGACAGGGCGCCCTCCAGCTGGAAACACCATATATTTT
. | TRBJ2-7 | TRBD1 | TRBV5-1 | CASSPTAQTGSEQYF | TGCGCCAGCAGCCCCACCGCCCAGACAGGGTCCGAGCAGTACTTC
. | TRBJ2-3 | . | TRBV20-1 | CSARMAWGTDTQYF | TGCAGTGCTAGAATGGCGTGGGGGACAGATACGCAGTATTTT
. | TRBJ2-1 | . | TRBV29-1 | CSLRNNEQFF | TGCAGCCTCCGGAACAATGAGCAGTTCTTC
. | TRBJ2-3 | . | TRBV7-9 | CASSLDFTDTQYF | TGTGCCAGCAGCCTAGATTTCACAGATACGCAGTATTTT
few | TRBJ2-7 | TRBD2 | TRBV28 | CASNRGTSIPEQYF | TGTGCCAGCAACCGGGGGACTAGCATTCCCGAGCAGTACTTC
many | TRBJ1-4 | . | TRBV5-1 | CASSLEQGGEKLFF | TGCGCCAGCAGCTTGGAACAGGGAGGCGAAAAACTGTTTTTT
. | TRBJ1-3 | . | TRBV20-1 | CSAREGNSGNTIYF | TGCAGTGCTAGAGAAGGGAACTCTGGAAACACCATATATTTT
many | TRBJ2-1 | . | TRBV2 | CASSESTTSGDNEQFF | TGTGCCAGCAGTGAATCAACCACTAGTGGCGACAATGAGCAGTTCTTC
few | TRBJ2-7 | . | TRBV7-6 | CASSLRDAQEQYF | TGTGCCAGCAGCTTAAGGGACGCCCAGGAGCAGTACTTC
many | TRBJ2-5 | . | TRBV28 | CASNTGEETQYF | TGTGCCAGCAACACGGGGGAAGAGACCCAGTACTTC
many | TRBJ2-5 | . | TRBV3-1 | CASSQDGVAPLETQYF | TGTGCCAGCAGCCAAGATGGGGTGGCTCCCCTGGAGACCCAGTACTTC
many | TRBJ2-1 | . | TRBV2 | CASREGPSSYNEQFF | TGTGCCAGCAGAGAAGGTCCGAGCTCCTACAATGAGCAGTTCTTC
. | TRBJ2-7 | . | TRBV29-1 | CSVEVKEYEQYF | TGCAGCGTTGAAGTCAAAGAGTACGAGCAGTACTTC
. | TRBJ2-3 | TRBD2 | TRBV7-9 | CASSLAPTSGRDTRYF | TGTGCCAGCAGCTTGGCCCCCACTAGCGGCAGGGATACGCGGTATTTT
many | TRBJ1-6 | . | TRBV11-2 | CASSLDRPGTNSPLHF | TGTGCCAGCAGCTTAGATCGGCCAGGGACGAATTCACCCCTCCACTTT